This TCR beta chain was captured by sequencing in a study of blood T cells in healthy people across ages. Sample donors were healthy Caucasian individuals that came from Russia, aged roughly 6 to 95. Using a J-beta primer mix together with a sample-barcoded 5' primer, a second PCR was run for about 6 to 12 cycles. CDR3-containing paired-end reads numbering at least 2.5 million came from each sample. TCRdb re-called the 5' RACE reads through MiXCR, storing one row per CDR3 protein. Here the sample spans roughly 800,000 distinct CDR3 sequences, around 25% being singletons. There are 12 residues in the CDR3. After removal of 3 bases from V and 9 bases from J, the junction contained 5 bases not matched to a gene. The germline CDR1 and CDR2 sequences are SQVTM and ANQGSEA. This sample was also put to use in a study of T cells of mothers and their children.

The chain recombines TRBV29-1 with TRBJ2-5, with TRBD2 matching 9 bases. Sequencing was done on a sample of blood. The origin of this receptor is a boy between 10 and 17 years old in good health. The CDR3 here is CSVEIAGDPQYF. The CDR3 region has the DNA TGCAGCGTTGAGATAGCGGGAGATCCCCAGTACTTC.